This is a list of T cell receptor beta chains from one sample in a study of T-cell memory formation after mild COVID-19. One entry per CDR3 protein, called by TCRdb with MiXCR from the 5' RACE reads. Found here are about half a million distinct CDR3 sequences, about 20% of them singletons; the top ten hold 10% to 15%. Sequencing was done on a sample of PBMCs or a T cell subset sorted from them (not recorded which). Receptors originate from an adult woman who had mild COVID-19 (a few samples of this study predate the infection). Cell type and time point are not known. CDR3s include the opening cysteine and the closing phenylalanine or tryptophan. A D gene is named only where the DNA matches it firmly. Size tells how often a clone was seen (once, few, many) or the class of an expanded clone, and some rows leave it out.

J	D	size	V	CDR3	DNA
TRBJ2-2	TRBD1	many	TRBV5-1	CASTRDSTGELFF	TGCGCCAGCACCAGGGACAGCACCGGGGAGCTGTTTTTT
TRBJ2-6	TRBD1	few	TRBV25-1	CASSDRDRGYGANVLTF	TGTGCCAGCAGTGACCGGGACAGGGGGTATGGGGCCAACGTCCTGACTTTC
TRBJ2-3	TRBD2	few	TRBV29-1	CSVATGTSGGDTQYF	TGCAGCGTGGCCACCGGGACTAGCGGGGGAGATACGCAGTATTTT
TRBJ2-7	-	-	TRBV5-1	CVSSSPGHNEQYF	TGCGTCAGCAGCTCTCCGGGACATAACGAGCAGTACTTC
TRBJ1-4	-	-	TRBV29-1	CSVEAAGDEKLFF	TGCAGCGTTGAAGCAGCGGGGGACGAAAAACTGTTTTTT
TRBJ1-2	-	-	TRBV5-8	CASSWGNYGYTF	TGTGCCAGCAGCTGGGGTAACTATGGCTACACCTTC
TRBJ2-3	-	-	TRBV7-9	CASSESGQPSDTQYF	TGTGCCAGCAGCGAGAGTGGCCAACCAAGTGATACGCAGTATTTT
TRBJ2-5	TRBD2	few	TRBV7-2	CASSLFGGGAEETQYF	TGTGCCAGCAGCTTATTTGGCGGGGGGGCGGAGGAGACCCAGTACTTC
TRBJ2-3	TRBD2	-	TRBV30	CAWSVGLAGTGSTDTQYF	TGTGCCTGGAGTGTAGGGCTAGCGGGAACGGGAAGCACAGATACGCAGTATTTT
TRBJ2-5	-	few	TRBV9	CASSAGGTQYF	TGTGCCAGCAGCGCAGGAGGGACCCAGTACTTC
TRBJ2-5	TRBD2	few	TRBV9	CASSTSGEETQYF	TGTGCCAGCAGTACTAGCGGAGAAGAGACCCAGTACTTC
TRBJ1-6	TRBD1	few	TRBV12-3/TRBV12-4	CASSLAYRDRGNSPLHF	TGTGCCAGCAGTTTAGCGTATAGGGACAGGGGGAATTCACCCCTCCACTTT
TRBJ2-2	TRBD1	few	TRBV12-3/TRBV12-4	CASSPGTDTGELFF	TGTGCCAGCAGTCCCGGGACAGACACCGGGGAGCTGTTTTTT
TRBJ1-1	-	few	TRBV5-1	CASSLGDRQPNTEAFF	TGCGCCAGCAGCTTAGGTGACCGACAACCCAACACTGAAGCTTTCTTT
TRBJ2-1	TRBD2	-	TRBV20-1	CSARTSGSWSGEQFF	TGCAGTGCTAGGACTAGCGGGTCCTGGTCCGGTGAGCAGTTCTTC
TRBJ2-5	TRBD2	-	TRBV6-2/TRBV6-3	CASSYPRAGGRFRSETQYF	TGTGCCAGCAGTTACCCCCGAGCGGGGGGGAGGTTTCGCAGCGAGACCCAGTACTTC
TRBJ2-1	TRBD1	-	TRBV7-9	CASRRQGGNEQFF	TGTGCCAGCAGGCGACAGGGGGGCAATGAGCAGTTCTTC
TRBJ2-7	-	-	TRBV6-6	CASALTGREQYF	TGTGCCAGCGCGCTCACCGGAAGGGAGCAGTACTTC
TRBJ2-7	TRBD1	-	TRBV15	CATSLRDRVHEQYF	TGTGCCACCAGCCTCCGGGACAGGGTCCACGAGCAGTACTTC
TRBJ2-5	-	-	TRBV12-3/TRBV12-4	CASTTELAETQYF	TGTGCCAGCACCACGGAGCTAGCGGAGACCCAGTACTTC
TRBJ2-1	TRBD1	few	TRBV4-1	CASSQAGTGGLNEQFF	TGCGCCAGCAGCCAGGCCGGGACAGGGGGATTGAATGAGCAGTTCTTC
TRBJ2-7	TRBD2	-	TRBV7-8	CASSYRLAGARSSYEQYF	TGTGCCAGCAGCTACCGACTAGCGGGGGCCCGTAGCTCCTACGAGCAGTACTTC
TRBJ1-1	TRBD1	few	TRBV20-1	CSARTGGPFMNTEAFF	TGCAGTGCCCGGACAGGGGGCCCCTTCATGAACACTGAAGCTTTCTTT
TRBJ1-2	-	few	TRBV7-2	CASSLGPGPYGYTF	TGTGCCAGCAGCTTAGGCCCAGGGCCCTATGGCTACACCTTC
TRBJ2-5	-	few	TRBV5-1	CASSSRASQETQYF	TGCGCCAGCAGCTCGCGGGCCTCCCAAGAGACCCAGTACTTC
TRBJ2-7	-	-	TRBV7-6	CASSLEVSSYEQYF	TGTGCCAGCAGCTTAGAAGTTAGCTCCTACGAGCAGTACTTC
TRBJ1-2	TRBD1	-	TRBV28	CASSRDRVYGYTF	TGTGCCAGCAGTCGGGACAGGGTCTATGGCTACACCTTC
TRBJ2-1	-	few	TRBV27	CASSLYGYNEQFF	TGTGCCAGCAGTTTATATGGTTACAATGAGCAGTTCTTC
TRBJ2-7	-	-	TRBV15	CATSSGLNTYEQYF	TGTGCCACCAGCAGCGGACTGAATACCTACGAGCAGTACTTC